The present T cell receptor (beta chain) was sequenced within a study of T cell changes during pregnancy in multiple sclerosis. Trimming stripped 0 bases from V and 0 bases from J, with 10 bases between. This CDR3 contains 17 residues. CDR1 is SGHNT and CDR2 is YYREEE in the germline V gene (reference sequence). The repertoire was sequenced with immunoSEQ multiplex PCR; TCRdb's copy has only in-frame clones and lacks some. The table lists some 71,000 clones, approximately 91% of them singletons. The TCR originated in a female donor with multiple sclerosis, enrolled in a pregnancy study. This specimen was peripheral blood, taken in the third trimester of pregnancy. The genes are TRBV5-4 and TRBJ1-6; TRBD1 might be the D (5 bases). Here the CDR3 DNA reads TGTGCCAGCAGCTTGGAACAGGCCGGCTCCTATAATTCACCCCTCCACTTT. It codes for CASSLEQAGSYNSPLHF.